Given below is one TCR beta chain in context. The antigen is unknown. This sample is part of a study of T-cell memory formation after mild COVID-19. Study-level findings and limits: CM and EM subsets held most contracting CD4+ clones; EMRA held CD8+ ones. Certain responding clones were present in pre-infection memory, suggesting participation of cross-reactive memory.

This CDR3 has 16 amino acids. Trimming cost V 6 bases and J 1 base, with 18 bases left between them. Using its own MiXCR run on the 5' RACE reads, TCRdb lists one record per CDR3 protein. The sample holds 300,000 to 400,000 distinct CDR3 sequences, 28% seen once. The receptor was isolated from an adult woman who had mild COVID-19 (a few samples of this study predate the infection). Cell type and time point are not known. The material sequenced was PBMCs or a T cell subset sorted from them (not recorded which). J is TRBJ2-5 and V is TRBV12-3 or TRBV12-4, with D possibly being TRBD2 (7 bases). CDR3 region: CASSEGGGGRQETQYF. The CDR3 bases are TGTGCCAGCAGCGAGGGGGGCGGGGGCCGCCAAGAGACCCAGTACTTC.